This T cell receptor beta chain was captured by sequencing in a study of OX40 agonist ivuxolimab in advanced cancers. Study-level background: Patients got intravenous ivuxolimab at 0.01 to 10 mg/kg every 2 weeks. Anti-PD-1, anti-PD-L1 or anti-CTLA-4 therapy given earlier was allowed, and roughly 38% had some. Dose-escalation patients were diagnosed with hepatocellular carcinoma, melanoma, renal cell cancer or head and neck cancer. Study-wide points: The work left the antigen specificity of expanded peripheral T cells undetermined.

Germline V gene lookup returns CDR1 KGHSH and CDR2 LQKENI. The CDR3 totals 17 residues. After removal of 2 bases from V and 5 bases from J, the junction contained 12 bases not matched to a gene. A word on this clone: Antigen unknown.

Only in-frame clones appear in the TCRdb table, and some are missing; sequencing was by immunoSEQ multiplex PCR. The table includes around 65,000 clones, 60% to 85% detected once. The chain recombines TRBV18 with TRBJ1-1; TRBD1 agrees at 9 bases. The receptor was derived from an adult with an advanced solid tumor such as melanoma, head and neck, liver or kidney cancer. The material sequenced was CD4+ or CD8+ T cells sorted from blood, taken in a trial of the OX40 agonist ivuxolimab. CDR3 nucleotide sequence: TGTGCCAGCTCACCAAACACCTACAGGGGGCCATATACTGAAGCTTTCTTT. Protein sequence: CASSPNTYRGPYTEAFF.